The rows below give T cell receptor beta chains drawn from one sample of a study of response to subunit inactivated influenza vaccine. TCRdb analysed the RT-PCR reads with MiXCR anew, one entry per CDR3 protein. This sample carries approximately 500,000 distinct CDR3 sequences, around 13% of them seen once, and the ten largest clones take about an eighth. The sample here was PBMCs from blood, taken roughly 6 weeks after vaccination. These receptors came from a man aged 50-59 years who received an inactivated influenza vaccine. Both conserved end residues are part of each CDR3. Each record gives: V gene, J gene, clone size, CDR3 protein. Only some rows state a clone size, as once, few, many or a class for expanded clones.

>TRBV4-3|TRBJ2-3|few
CASSQDLFRGATDTQYF
>TRBV4-3|TRBJ2-1|many
CASSQDLYNEQFF
>TRBV4-3|TRBJ2-1|NA
CASSPRGLVDYNEQFF
>TRBV7-8|TRBJ2-5|once
CASSLVLSGGALGETQYF
>TRBV20-1|TRBJ2-7|many
CSARVGGGNEQYF
>TRBV7-8|TRBJ2-6|NA
CASSLAGILNSGANVLTF
>TRBV7-2|TRBJ2-7|NA
CASSDDRQAHEQYF
>TRBV7-9|TRBJ2-7|few
CASSFTAQANYEQYF
>TRBV3-1|TRBJ2-3|NA
CASSQGAQNTQYF
>TRBV20-1|TRBJ2-3|few
CSASGNTQYF
>TRBV6-5|TRBJ2-3|few
CASSYSGAGLTSTDTQYF
>TRBV6-2/TRBV6-3|TRBJ2-1|few
CASSSTGGFFNEQFF
>TRBV2|TRBJ1-5|NA
CASSERQGINQPQHF
>TRBV5-6|TRBJ2-7|few
CASSLVGDEGWYEQYF
>TRBV20-1|TRBJ2-5|few
CSARVPRGGQETQYF
>TRBV3-1|TRBJ1-5|NA
CASSQAGTGQPQHF
>TRBV12-3/TRBV12-4|TRBJ2-2|few
CASRGTGRGTGELFF
>TRBV12-3/TRBV12-4|TRBJ2-1|many
CASSFPAGGPVEQFF
>TRBV20-1|TRBJ2-5|few
CSARDTKGLAETQYF
>TRBV7-3|TRBJ1-2|few
CASSLSGTEAPYGYTF
>TRBV14|TRBJ2-1|many
CASSQDAEQFF
>TRBV24-1|TRBJ2-7|few
CATSETSGSYEQYF
>TRBV10-3|TRBJ2-7|few
CAATTGGYSYEQYF
>TRBV4-2|TRBJ2-7|few
CASSQVELAGGPGEQYF
>TRBV27|TRBJ2-7|many
CASSLTQSTYEQYF
>TRBV24-1|TRBJ1-4|many
CATSDADKEKLFF
>TRBV15|TRBJ1-5|NA
CATLEPGQGNSNQPQHF
>TRBV7-3|TRBJ2-1|NA
CASSVGRVGHNEQFF
>TRBV6-1|TRBJ1-1|few
CASSADGDTEAFF
>TRBV3-1|TRBJ2-1|few
CASSQNRVWNEQSF
>TRBV3-1|TRBJ2-4|NA
CASSQDWGAGAKNIQYF
>TRBV6-1|TRBJ2-7|few
CASSVSGPSSYEQYF
>TRBV4-1|TRBJ2-5|NA
CASSSRGNQETQYF
>TRBV24-1|TRBJ2-3|NA
CATSDTERGGTDTQYF
>TRBV12-3/TRBV12-4|TRBJ2-6|many
CASSPRTESGRANVLTF
>TRBV5-1|TRBJ2-3|many
CASRRTPGQGSTDTQYF
>TRBV9|TRBJ2-7|NA
CASSADLANHFSYEQYF